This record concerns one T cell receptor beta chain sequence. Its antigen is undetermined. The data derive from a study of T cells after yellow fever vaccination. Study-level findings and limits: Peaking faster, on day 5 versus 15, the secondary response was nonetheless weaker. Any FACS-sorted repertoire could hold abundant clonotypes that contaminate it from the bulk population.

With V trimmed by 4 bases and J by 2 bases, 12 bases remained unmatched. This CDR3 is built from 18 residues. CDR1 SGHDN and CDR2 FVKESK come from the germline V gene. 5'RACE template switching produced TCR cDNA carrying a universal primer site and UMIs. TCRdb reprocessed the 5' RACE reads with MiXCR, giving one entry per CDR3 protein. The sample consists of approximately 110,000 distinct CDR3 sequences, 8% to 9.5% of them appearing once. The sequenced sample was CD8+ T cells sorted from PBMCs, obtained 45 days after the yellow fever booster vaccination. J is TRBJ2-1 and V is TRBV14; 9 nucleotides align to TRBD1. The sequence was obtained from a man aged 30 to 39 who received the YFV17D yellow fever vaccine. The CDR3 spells CASSRGFGTGFPYNEQFF. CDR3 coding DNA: TGTGCCAGCAGCCGAGGATTCGGGACAGGGTTCCCCTACAATGAGCAGTTCTTC. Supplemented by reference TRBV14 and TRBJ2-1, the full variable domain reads EAGVTQFPSHSVIEKGQTVTLRCDPISGHDNLYWYRRVMGKEIKFLLHFVKESKQDESGMPNNRFLAERTGGTYSTLKVQPAELEDSGVYFCASSRGFGTGFPYNEQFFGPGTRLTVL.